This T cell receptor beta chain appears in the sequencing data of a study of T cell changes during pregnancy in multiple sclerosis. Germline loops: CDR1 MGHRA, CDR2 YSYEKL. The CDR3 is made up of 20 amino acids. V was clipped by 1 base and J by 2 bases; unmatched bases: 13. Assay: immunoSEQ multiplex PCR; the TCRdb copy retains only in-frame clones and omits some. This sample has under 50,000 clones, with around nine tenths found just once. The source is a female donor in good health, enrolled as a control in a pregnancy study. Sequencing used CD4+ T cells from peripheral blood mononuclear cells, obtained in the first trimester of pregnancy. The V gene is TRBV4-1, the J gene TRBJ1-6; TRBD1 matches at 8 bases. CDR3 sequence: CASSQGPGQVPFTYNSPLHF. CDR3 DNA: TGCGCCAGCAGCCAAGGGCCGGGACAGGTCCCTTTCACCTATAATTCACCCCTCCACTTT.